This T cell receptor beta chain was profiled in a study of T cells in Graves' hyperthyroidism and ophthalmopathy. General study findings and limits: A model of 13 V-J pairs discriminated ophthalmopathy from stable hyperthyroidism. The model foresaw ophthalmopathy a median roughly 6.3 months prior to onset. Also found in blood were most expanded thyroid clonotypes above 0.001.

As for this clonotype: Its antigen is not identified.

The CDR3 covers 15 residues. After removal of 1 base from V and 2 bases from J, the junction contained 4 bases not matched to a gene. Germline CDR1 SGHVS, CDR2 FQNEAQ. Hyperthyroidism in the patients, aged 18 to 65, was newly diagnosed and under 2 months in duration. TCR beta CDR3 sequences were amplified from RNA transcripts. Researchers ran a first-round RT-PCR on the TCR CDR3 using the HTBI primer set. TCRdb re-derived calls from the multiplex PCR reads in MiXCR, one entry per CDR3 protein. The repertoire holds under 300,000 distinct CDR3 sequences, 12% to 15% seen once, with roughly 7.9% in the top ten.

The chain combines TRBV7-8 with TRBJ2-5; TRBD1 aligns across 7 bases. Sample: blood. This receptor was taken from a woman between 35 and 50 years old with Graves' hyperthyroidism. Written as DNA, the CDR3 is TGTGCCAGCAGCTTAGAAGGACAGGCACAAGAGACCCAGTACTTC. This translates into CASSLEGQAQETQYF.